This TCR beta chain was captured in a study of cytomegalovirus exposure and HLA in healthy donors. Overall study results and limits: The authors judged a highly shared variant cluster likely a sequencing artifact. Productive status was seen about 87% or about 30% of the time for most TCR beta V segments in an earlier analysis.

Worth noting for this clone: Antigen unknown.

Germline V CDR1 and CDR2: SGHRS, YFSETQ. This CDR3 comprises 15 residues. V was pared by 5 bases and J by 3 bases, with 17 bases between. The PCR employed 60 Vbeta primers together with 13 Jbeta primers. As originally analysed: Unique TCR beta chains numbered approximately 80 million in a later analysis, with some 9.9 million shared. Only in-frame clones appear in the TCRdb table, and some are missing; sequencing was by immunoSEQ multiplex PCR. The D gene and trimming were derived from the DNA, and the V and J assignments and clone size from that table. The table has about 200,000 clones, around 64% seen once.

The receptor was isolated from a man between 40 and 49 years old in good health and CMV-seropositive. V gene TRBV5-1 combines with J gene TRBJ1-1; tentatively, D is TRBD1 (5 bases). The sample was PBMCs. In DNA form, the CDR3 reads TGCGCCAGCAGTAGGGGCGAAGTTTCGCACACTGAAGCTTTCTTT. Translated: CASSRGEVSHTEAFF.